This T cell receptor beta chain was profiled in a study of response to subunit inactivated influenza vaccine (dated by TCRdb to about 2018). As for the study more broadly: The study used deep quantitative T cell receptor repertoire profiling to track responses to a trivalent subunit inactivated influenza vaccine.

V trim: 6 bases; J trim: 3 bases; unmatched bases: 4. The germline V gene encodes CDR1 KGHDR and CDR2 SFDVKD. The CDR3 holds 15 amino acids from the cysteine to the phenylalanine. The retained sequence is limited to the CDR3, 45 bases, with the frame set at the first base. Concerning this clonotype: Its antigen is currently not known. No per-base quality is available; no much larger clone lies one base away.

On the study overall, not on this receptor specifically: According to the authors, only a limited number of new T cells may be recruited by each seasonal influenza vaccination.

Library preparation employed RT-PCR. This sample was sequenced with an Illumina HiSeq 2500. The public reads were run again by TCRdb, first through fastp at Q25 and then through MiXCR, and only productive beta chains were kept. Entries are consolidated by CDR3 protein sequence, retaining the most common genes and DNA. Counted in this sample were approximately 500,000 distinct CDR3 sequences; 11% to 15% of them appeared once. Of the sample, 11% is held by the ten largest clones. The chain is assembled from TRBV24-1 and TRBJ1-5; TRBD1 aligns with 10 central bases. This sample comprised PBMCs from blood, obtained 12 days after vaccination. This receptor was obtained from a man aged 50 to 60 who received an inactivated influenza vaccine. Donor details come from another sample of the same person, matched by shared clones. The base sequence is TGTGCCACCAGTTTCGGGACAGGGGACAATCAGCCCCAGCATTTT. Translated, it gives CATSFGTGDNQPQHF.